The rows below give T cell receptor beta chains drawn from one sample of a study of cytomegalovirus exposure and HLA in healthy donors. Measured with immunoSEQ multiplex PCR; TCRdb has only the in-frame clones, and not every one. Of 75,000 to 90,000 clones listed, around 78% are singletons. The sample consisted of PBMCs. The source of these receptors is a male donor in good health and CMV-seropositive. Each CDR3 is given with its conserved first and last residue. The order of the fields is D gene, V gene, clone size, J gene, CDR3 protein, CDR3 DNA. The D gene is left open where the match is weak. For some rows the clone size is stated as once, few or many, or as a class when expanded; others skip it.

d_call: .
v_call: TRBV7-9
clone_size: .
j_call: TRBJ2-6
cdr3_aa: CASSLRTTGANVLTF
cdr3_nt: TGTGCCAGCAGCTTAAGGACTACTGGGGCCAACGTCCTGACTTTC

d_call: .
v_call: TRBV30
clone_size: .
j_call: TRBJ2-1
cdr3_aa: CAWTTRLGQFF
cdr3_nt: TGTGCCTGGACCACTAGACTGGGGCAGTTCTTC

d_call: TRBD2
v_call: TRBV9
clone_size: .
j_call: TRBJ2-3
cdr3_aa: CASSSLSGGLAEGQYF
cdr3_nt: TGTGCCAGCTCCTCCCTTAGCGGGGGCCTCGCCGAGGGGCAGTATTTT

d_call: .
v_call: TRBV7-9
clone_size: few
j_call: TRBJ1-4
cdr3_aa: CASSLQGNEKLFF
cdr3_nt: TGTGCCAGCAGCTTACAGGGGAATGAAAAACTGTTTTTT

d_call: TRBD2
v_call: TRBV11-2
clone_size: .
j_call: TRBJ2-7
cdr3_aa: CASSLAYSSGRFNEQYF
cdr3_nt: TGTGCCAGCAGCTTAGCATACTCTAGCGGGAGATTCAACGAGCAGTACTTC

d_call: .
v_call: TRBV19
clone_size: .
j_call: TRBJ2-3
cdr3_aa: CASRTLGSDTQYF
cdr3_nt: TGTGCCAGTAGGACACTTGGGTCGGATACGCAGTATTTT

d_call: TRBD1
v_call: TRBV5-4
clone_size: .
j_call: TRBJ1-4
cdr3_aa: CASSRQGALEKLFF
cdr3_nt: TGTGCCAGCAGCCGACAGGGGGCGCTTGAAAAACTGTTTTTT

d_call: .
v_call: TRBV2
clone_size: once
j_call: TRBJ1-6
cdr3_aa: CARRSSYNSPLHF
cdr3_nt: TGTGCCAGGAGGAGCTCCTATAATTCACCCCTCCACTTT

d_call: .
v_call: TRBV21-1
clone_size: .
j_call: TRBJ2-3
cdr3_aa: CASSHRQGAVSTDTQYF
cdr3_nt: TGTGCCAGCAGCCACCGACAGGGGGCTGTGAGCACAGATACGCAGTATTTT

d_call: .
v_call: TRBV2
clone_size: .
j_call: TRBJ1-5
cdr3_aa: CASSERVTQPQHF
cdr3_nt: TGTGCCAGCAGTGAGAGGGTTACTCAGCCCCAGCATTTT

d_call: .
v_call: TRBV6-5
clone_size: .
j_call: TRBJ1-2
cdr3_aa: CASSDFLSNYGYTF
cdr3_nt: TGTGCCAGCAGTGACTTTCTTAGTAACTATGGCTACACCTTC

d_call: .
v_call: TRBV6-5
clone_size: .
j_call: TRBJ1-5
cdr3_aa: CASNPTGNQPQHF
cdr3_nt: TGTGCCAGCAACCCTACGGGCAATCAGCCCCAGCATTTT

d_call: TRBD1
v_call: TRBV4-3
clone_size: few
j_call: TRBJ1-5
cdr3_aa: CASSQRQGPQPQHF
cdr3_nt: TGCGCCAGCAGCCAGAGACAGGGACCCCAGCCCCAGCATTTT

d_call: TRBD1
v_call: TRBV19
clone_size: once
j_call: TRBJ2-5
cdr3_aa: CATRDRGLQETQYF
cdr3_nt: TGTGCCACCCGGGACAGGGGGCTTCAAGAGACCCAGTACTTC

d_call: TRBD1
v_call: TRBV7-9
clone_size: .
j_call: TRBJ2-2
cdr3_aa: CANNPGQINTGELFF
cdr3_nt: TGTGCCAACAACCCGGGACAGATAAACACCGGGGAGCTGTTTTTT

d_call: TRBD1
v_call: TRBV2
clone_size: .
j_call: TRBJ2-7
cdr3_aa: CASSEGVRGSGEQYF
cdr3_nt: TGTGCCAGCAGTGAAGGGGTCAGGGGGTCCGGCGAGCAGTACTTC

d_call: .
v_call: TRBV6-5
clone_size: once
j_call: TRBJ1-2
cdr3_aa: CASSRRQVYGYTF
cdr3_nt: TGTGCCAGCAGTCGTCGACAGGTCTATGGCTACACCTTC

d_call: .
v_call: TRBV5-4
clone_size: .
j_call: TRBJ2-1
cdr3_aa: CASSLLANEQFF
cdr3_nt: TGTGCCAGCAGCTTACTAGCTAATGAGCAGTTCTTC

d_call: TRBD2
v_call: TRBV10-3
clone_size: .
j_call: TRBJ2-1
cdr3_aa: CATGLAGDEQFF
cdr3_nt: TGTGCCACGGGTCTTGCGGGGGATGAGCAGTTCTTC

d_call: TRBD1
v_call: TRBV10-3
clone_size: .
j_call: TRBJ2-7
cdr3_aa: CAISLDRGVFEQYF
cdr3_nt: TGTGCCATCAGCTTAGACAGGGGTGTATTCGAGCAGTACTTC

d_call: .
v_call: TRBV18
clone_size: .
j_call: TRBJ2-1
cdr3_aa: CASSPPGQPTNEQFF
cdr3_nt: TGTGCCAGCTCACCCCCCGGACAGCCTACCAATGAGCAGTTCTTC

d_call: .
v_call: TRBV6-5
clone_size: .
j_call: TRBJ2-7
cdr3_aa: CASSSQGSQYF
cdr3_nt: TGTGCCAGCAGTTCTCAGGGGTCTCAGTACTTC